One sample yielded the 21 T cell receptor beta chains listed below, sequenced in a study of tumor and adjacent non-tumor tissue in lung cancer. TCRbeta libraries were built with three rounds of nested PCR, modified from ARM-PCR. TCRdb independently ran MiXCR on the multiplex PCR reads; one entry per CDR3 protein. The sample lists approximately 100,000 distinct CDR3 sequences; more than 70% were seen once. No cell sorting was done before RNA was extracted from the tissue. Source material: lung tumor tissue. The receptors were gathered from a woman aged 55-69 years with non-small cell lung cancer.

The chain couples TRBV7-8 to TRBJ2-5; 7 bases are shared with TRBD2. The germline CDR1 and CDR2 sequences are SGHVS and FQNEAQ. The length of the CDR3 is 15 residues. The V segment lost 0 bases and the J segment 3 bases; nucleotides outside the gene matches: 4. CDR3 in DNA: TGTGCCAGCAGCTTAGCGGGGGGGACTGAAGAGACCCAGTACTTC. Translating it yields CASSLAGGTEETQYF.

A word on this clonotype: This could be a read error, since a much larger clone is one nucleotide away. J is TRBJ2-2 and V is TRBV12-3 or TRBV12-4; the D gene is possibly TRBD1 (5 bases). This CDR3 is built from 15 residues. The CDR3, as DNA: TGTGACAGCAGTTTAACCCAGGGATCGGCCGGGGAGCTGTTTTTT. Residues: CDSSLTQGSAGELFF.

Points on this clonotype: Germline is not matched at one junction end, which may reflect a read error. The J gene is TRBJ2-2, the V gene TRBV11-3, with D maybe TRBD2 (6 bases). CDR1 is SGHNT and CDR2 is YENEEA in the germline V gene. The CDR3 length is 13 residues. The DNA of the CDR3 is TGTGCCAGTAGCTCACGGGAGCCCGGGGAGCTGTTTTTT. Residues: CASSSREPGELFF.

For this clonotype: Being one base from a much bigger clone, this may be a read error. The chain recombines TRBV6-5 with TRBJ1-1; D may be TRBD1 (5 bases). This CDR3 has 15 amino acids. Germline assignment: CDR1 MNHEY and CDR2 SVGAGI. The DNA of the CDR3 is TGTGCCAGCAAATTTGAAGGGGCGAAGAACATTGAAGCTTTCTTT. Its protein is CASKFEGAKNIEAFF.

With regard to this clonotype: An end of the junction does not agree with germline; a read error may underlie this. The CDR3: CASSLMQAGANLLTF. The DNA of the CDR3 is TGTGCCAGCAGCTTAATGCAGGCTGGGGCCAACCTCCTGACTTTC. The V and J genes are TRBV11-2 and TRBJ2-6, with D possibly being TRBD1 (5 bases). The CDR3 is 15 residues long. The V gene's germline CDR1 is SGHAT and CDR2 FQNNGV.

This clonotype was seen once. Lacking the conserved final phenylalanine or tryptophan, this CDR3 likely reflects a read error. It is unclear where the CDR3 begins or ends on the DNA, so no DNA is shown, and the CDR3 is as TCRdb lists it. The V gene is TRBV20-1, the J gene TRBJ1-2. Germline CDR1 reads DFQATT; CDR2 reads SNEGSKA (reference sequence). Ends included, the CDR3 has 13 residues. The CDR3 protein is CSASEGNGYGYTS.

Turning to this clonotype: Being one base from a much bigger clone, this may be a read error. CDR3 DNA sequence: TGCGGCGTTGAAGTGGGAAGTACAGATACGCAGTATTTT. It yields the protein CGVEVGSTDTQYF. The chain links TRBV29-1 to TRBJ2-3; D gene ambiguous. The CDR3 consists of 13 residues. CDR1 and CDR2 from the germline V gene are SQVTM and ANQGSEA.

The table lists this clonotype with many counts. The rearrangement uses TRBV6-6 and TRBJ2-3, with 11 bases aligning to TRBD1. V lost 4 bases and J lost 4; bases outside the gene matches: 4. Germline V gene data show CDR1 as MNHNY and CDR2 as SVGAGI (reference sequence). The CDR3 loop spans 15 amino acids. In DNA, the CDR3 is TGTGCCAGCAGTTCCGGGACAGGGGGTGCAGATACGCAGTATTTT. Its translation is CASSSGTGGADTQYF.

This clonotype was observed once. A junction end diverges from the germline sequence, so it may reflect a read error. J is TRBJ1-2 and V is TRBV4-3, with a tentative D call TRBD1 (5 bases). This CDR3 contains 15 residues. Germline V lookup: CDR1 LGHNA, CDR2 YSLEER. Here the CDR3 reads CVSGQDLVQGYGYTF. CDR3 DNA sequence: TGCGTCAGCGGCCAAGATCTTGTTCAGGGCTATGGCTACACCTTC.

As concerns this clonotype: Just one base apart from a much larger clone, this may be a read error. The chain recombines TRBV20-1 with TRBJ2-3, with unresolved D. TRBJ1-5 explains the end of the DNA better; the J call may be wrong. Germline values: CDR1 DFQATT, CDR2 SNEGSKA (reference sequence). This CDR3 is built from 14 residues. Here the CDR3 DNA reads TGCAGTGCTAGAGATCAGGACTTCACAGATACGCAGCATTTT. Amino acid sequence: CSARDQDFTDTQHF.

J is TRBJ1-2 and V is TRBV12-3 or TRBV12-4; a weak D match, TRBD1 (5 bases). The V and J ends lost 4 bases and 2 bases respectively, with 14 bases between them. CDR3 length: 15 amino acids. CDR3 nucleotides: TGTGCCAGCAGTTCCCTGACAGTTGGGAACTATGGCTACACCTTC. It codes for CASSSLTVGNYGYTF.

A remark on this clonotype: A much larger clone lies a single base off, so this may be a read error. The genes are TRBV6-5 and TRBJ1-1; TRBD1 is a possible D gene (5 bases). Germline values: CDR1 MNHEY, CDR2 SVGAGI. The CDR3 sequence is 14 residues long. V was pared by 6 bases and J by 8 bases, with 19 bases between. The CDR3 is CASRNINQDKEAFF. In DNA form, the CDR3 reads TGTGCCAGCAGAAATATTAACCAGGACAAAGAAGCTTTCTTT.

In regard to this clonotype: The conserved closing phenylalanine or tryptophan is absent in this CDR3, likely reflecting a read error. The gene calls are TRBV10-2 and TRBJ2-7; D not resolved. Germline V gene sequence: CDR1 WSHSY, CDR2 SAAADI. The length of the CDR3 is 13 residues. The CDR3 nucleotides are TGCGCCAGTTCTGTTGACGGAAACTACGAACAGTACTTA. This encodes CASSVDGNYEQYL.

J is TRBJ2-4 and V is TRBV11-2, with TRBD2 identical over 7 bases. Germline assignment: CDR1 SGHAT and CDR2 FQNNGV. V lost 8 bases, J lost 6 bases, and 16 bases stayed unmatched. This CDR3 contains 16 residues. The chain's CDR3 is CASCPIRGRVGNIQYF. DNA of the CDR3: TGTGCCAGCTGTCCCATCAGAGGGAGGGTCGGAAACATTCAGTACTTC.

The sample holds one count of this clonotype. A much bigger clone sits one base away, suggesting this may be a read error. This chain links TRBV29-1 with TRBJ1-1; TRBD1 aligns across 7 bases. With 8 bases clipped from V and 0 bases from J, the junction kept 6 bases outside the gene matches. The CDR3 sequence is 13 residues long. CDR1 is SQVTM, CDR2 ANQGSEA, per germline. The CDR3 DNA is TGCAGCATGCTGACAGGGATGAACACTGAAGCTTTCTTT. Its translation: CSMLTGMNTEAFF.

As for this clonotype: The junction does not match germline at one end; this may be a read error. J is TRBJ1-5 and V is TRBV4-3, with D possibly being TRBD1 (5 bases). Germline V gene data show CDR1 as LGHNA and CDR2 as YSLEER. This CDR3 is built from 14 residues. The CDR3 loop reads CASSQDWGGQPQHF. CDR3 in DNA: TGCGCTAGCAGCCAAGATTGGGGGGGGCAGCCCCAGCATTTT.

The table lists this clonotype with a count of one. V usage is TRBV12-3 or TRBV12-4 and J usage is TRBJ2-7; no reliable D call. CDR3 size: 14 residues. The V end lost 8 bases, the J end lost 0 bases, and 14 bases lay between the germline ends. The CDR3 protein is CASGILGSSYEQYF. The DNA of the CDR3 is TGTGCCAGCGGTATCCTCGGCAGCTCCTACGAGCAGTACTTC.

Regarding this clonotype: This may come from a read error, since a much larger clone is one base off. The V and J genes are TRBV6-2 or TRBV6-3 and TRBJ2-7; D remains ambiguous. Germline CDR1 and CDR2: MNHEY and SVGEGT. The CDR3 runs to 12 residues. Trimming took 6 bases from V and 8 from J, leaving 14 bases between them. The CDR3 DNA reads as TGTGCCAGCAGGGAAGCGAAACACAAGCAGTACTTC. This codes for CASREAKHKQYF.

V is TRBV4-2 and J is TRBJ1-1; D remains ambiguous. This CDR3 is 15 amino acids long. Germline loops: CDR1 LGHNA, CDR2 YNFKEQ. The ends were cut back, 0 bases at V and 6 bases at J, with 14 bases in the middle. CDR3 DNA: TGTGCCAGCAGCCAAGAGGCGGTTGTTGCCTCTGAAGCTTTCTTT. Translating it yields CASSQEAVVASEAFF.

Comment on this clonotype: The final CDR3 position lacks the conserved phenylalanine or tryptophan, pointing to a likely read error. The chain carries TRBV6-2 or TRBV6-3 and TRBJ2-1, with D perhaps TRBD1 or TRBD2 (5 bases each). The length of the CDR3 is 16 residues. Looked up from germline, CDR1 is MNHEY and CDR2 is SVGEGT. CDR3 sequence reads: CASSYSIQLGDNEQFL. The CDR3 region has the DNA TGTGCCAGCAGCTACTCGATCCAGCTGGGGGACAATGAGCAGTTCTTA.

The chain combines TRBV11-2 with TRBJ2-7, with D uncertain. The CDR3 runs 13 residues. The V gene's germline CDR1 is SGHAT and CDR2 FQNNGV. Trimming shortened V by 7 bases and J by 6 bases, and 16 bases separated the two germline ends. The CDR3: CASILPPQREQYF. Here the CDR3 DNA reads TGTGCCAGCATCCTCCCTCCCCAGCGCGAGCAGTACTTC.